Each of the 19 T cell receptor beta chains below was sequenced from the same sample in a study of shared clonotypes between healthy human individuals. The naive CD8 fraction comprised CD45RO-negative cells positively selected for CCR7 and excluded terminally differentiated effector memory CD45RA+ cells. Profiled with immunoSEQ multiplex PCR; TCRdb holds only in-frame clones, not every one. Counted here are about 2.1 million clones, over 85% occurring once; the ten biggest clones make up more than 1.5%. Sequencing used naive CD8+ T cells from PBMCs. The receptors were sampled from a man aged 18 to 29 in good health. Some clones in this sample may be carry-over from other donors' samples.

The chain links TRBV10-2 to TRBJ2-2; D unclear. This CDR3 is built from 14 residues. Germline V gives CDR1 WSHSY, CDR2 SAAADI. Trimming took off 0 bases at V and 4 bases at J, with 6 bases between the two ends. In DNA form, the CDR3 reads TGCGCCAGCAGTGAGTCAAGGAGCACCGGGGAGCTGTTTTTT. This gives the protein CASSESRSTGELFF.

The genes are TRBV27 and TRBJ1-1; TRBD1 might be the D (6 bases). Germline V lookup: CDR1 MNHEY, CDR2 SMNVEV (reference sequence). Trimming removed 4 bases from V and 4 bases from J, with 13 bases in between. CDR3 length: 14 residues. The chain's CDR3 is CASSYGGARTEAFF. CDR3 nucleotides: TGTGCCAGCAGTTATGGGGGGGCGCGCACTGAAGCTTTCTTT.

In DNA form, the CDR3 reads TGCGCCAGCAGGCCCCAGGGACAGGGGTTATACGAGCAGTACTTC. Amino acids: CASRPQGQGLYEQYF. This chain links TRBV10-2 with TRBJ2-7, with 10 nucleotides matching TRBD1. The CDR3 is 15 amino acids. Per the germline V gene, CDR1 is WSHSY and CDR2 is SAAADI. Trimming cost V 6 bases and J 4 bases; bases outside gene matches: 9.

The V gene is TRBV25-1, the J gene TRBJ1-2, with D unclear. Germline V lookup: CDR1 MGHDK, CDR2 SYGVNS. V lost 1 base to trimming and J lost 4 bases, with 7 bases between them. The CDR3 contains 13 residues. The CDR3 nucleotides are TGTGCCAGCAGTGAATCAACAACCTATGGCTACACCTTC. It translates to CASSESTTYGYTF.

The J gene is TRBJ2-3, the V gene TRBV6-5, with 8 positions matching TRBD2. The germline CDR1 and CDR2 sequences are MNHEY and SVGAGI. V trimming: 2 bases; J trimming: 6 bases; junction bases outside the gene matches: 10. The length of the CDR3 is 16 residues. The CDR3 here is CASSYDRLAMGDTQYF. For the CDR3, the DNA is TGTGCCAGCAGTTACGATAGACTAGCGATGGGGGATACGCAGTATTTT.

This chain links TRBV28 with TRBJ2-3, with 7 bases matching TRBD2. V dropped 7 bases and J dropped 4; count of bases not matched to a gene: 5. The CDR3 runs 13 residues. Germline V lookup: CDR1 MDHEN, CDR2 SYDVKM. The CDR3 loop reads CASIEAGSDTQYF. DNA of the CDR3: TGTGCCAGCATAGAAGCGGGATCAGATACGCAGTATTTT. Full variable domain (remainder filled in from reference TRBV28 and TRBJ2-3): DVKVTQSSRYLVKRTGEKVFLECVQDMDHENMFWYRQDPGLGLRLIYFSYDVKMKEKGDIPEGYSVSREKKERFSLILESASTNQTSMYLCASIEAGSDTQYFGPGTRLTVL.

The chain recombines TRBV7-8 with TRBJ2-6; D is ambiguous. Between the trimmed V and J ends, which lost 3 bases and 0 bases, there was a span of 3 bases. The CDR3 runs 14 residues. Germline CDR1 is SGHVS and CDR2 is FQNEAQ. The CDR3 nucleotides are TGTGCCAGCAGCTTGGCCTCTGGGGCCAACGTCCTGACTTTC. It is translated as CASSLASGANVLTF. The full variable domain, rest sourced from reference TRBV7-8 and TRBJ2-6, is GAGVSQSPRYKVAKRGQDVALRCDPISGHVSLFWYQQALGQGPEFLTYFQNEAQLDKSGLPSDRFFAERPEGSVSTLKIQRTQQEDSAVYLCASSLASGANVLTFGAGSRLTVL.

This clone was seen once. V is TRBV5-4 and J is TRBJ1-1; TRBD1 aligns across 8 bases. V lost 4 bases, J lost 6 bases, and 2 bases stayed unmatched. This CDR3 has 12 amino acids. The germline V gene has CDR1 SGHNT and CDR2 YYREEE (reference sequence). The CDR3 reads CASSAGGPEAFF. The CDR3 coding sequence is TGTGCCAGCAGCGCAGGGGGCCCTGAAGCTTTCTTT.

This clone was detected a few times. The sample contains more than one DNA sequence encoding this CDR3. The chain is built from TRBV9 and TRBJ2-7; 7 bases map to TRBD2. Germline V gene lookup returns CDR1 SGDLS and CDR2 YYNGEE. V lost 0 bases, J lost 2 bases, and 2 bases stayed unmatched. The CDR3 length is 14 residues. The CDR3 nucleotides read TGTGCCAGCAGCGTAGGGGGGGGACCCTACGAGCAGTACTTC. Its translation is CASSVGGGPYEQYF.

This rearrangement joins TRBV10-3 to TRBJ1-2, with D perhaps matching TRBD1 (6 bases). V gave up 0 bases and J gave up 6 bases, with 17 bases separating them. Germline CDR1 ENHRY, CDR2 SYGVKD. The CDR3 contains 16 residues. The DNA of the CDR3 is TGTGCCATCAGTGAGTCGAACAGGGTTCGGATTAATGGCTACACCTTC. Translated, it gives CAISESNRVRINGYTF.

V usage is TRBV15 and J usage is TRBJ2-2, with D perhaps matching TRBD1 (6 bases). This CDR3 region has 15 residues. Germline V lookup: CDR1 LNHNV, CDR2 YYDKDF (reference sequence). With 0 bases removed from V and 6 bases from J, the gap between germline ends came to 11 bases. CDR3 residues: CATSRDSGASGELFF. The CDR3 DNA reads TGTGCCACCAGCAGAGATTCAGGGGCGTCCGGGGAGCTGTTTTTT.

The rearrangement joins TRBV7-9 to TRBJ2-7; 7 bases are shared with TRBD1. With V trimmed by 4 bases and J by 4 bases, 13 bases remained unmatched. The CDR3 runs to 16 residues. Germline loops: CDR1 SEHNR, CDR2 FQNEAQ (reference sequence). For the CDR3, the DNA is TGTGCCAGCAGCTCCTCTCGACAGGGAGTTCCTTACGAGCAGTACTTC. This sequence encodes CASSSSRQGVPYEQYF.

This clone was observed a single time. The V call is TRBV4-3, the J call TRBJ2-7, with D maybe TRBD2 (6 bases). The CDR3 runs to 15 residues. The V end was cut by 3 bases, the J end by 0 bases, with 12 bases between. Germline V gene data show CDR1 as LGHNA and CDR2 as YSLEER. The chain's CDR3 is CASSQSRESSYEQYF. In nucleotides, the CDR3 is TGCGCCAGCAGCCAGAGCCGGGAGAGCTCCTACGAGCAGTACTTC.

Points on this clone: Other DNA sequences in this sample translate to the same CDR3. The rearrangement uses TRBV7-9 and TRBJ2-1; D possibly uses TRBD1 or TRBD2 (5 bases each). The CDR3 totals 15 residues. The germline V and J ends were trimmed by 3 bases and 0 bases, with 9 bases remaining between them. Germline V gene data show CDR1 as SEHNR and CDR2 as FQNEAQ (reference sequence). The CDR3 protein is CASSFAGSSYNEQFF. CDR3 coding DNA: TGTGCCAGCAGCTTCGCAGGGAGCTCCTACAATGAGCAGTTCTTC.

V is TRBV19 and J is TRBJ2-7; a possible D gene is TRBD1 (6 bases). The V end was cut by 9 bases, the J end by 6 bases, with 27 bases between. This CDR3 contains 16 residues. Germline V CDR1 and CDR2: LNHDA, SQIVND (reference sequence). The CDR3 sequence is CARQGRTDTRGCEQYF. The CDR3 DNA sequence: TGTGCCAGACAAGGGCGGACAGACACCAGGGGCTGCGAGCAGTACTTC.

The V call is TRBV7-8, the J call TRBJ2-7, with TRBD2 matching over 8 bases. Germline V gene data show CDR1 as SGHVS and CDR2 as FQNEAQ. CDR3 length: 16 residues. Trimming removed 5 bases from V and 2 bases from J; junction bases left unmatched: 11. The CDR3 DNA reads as TGTGCCAGCAGCCCTACGACTAGCGCAACGACCTACGAGCAGTACTTC. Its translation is CASSPTTSATTYEQYF. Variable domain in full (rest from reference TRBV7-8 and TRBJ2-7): GAGVSQSPRYKVAKRGQDVALRCDPISGHVSLFWYQQALGQGPEFLTYFQNEAQLDKSGLPSDRFFAERPEGSVSTLKIQRTQQEDSAVYLCASSPTTSATTYEQYFGPGTRLTVT.

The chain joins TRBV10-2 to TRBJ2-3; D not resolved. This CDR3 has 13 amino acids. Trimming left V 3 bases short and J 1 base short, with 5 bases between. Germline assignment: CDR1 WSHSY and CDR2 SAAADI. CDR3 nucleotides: TGCGCCAGCAGTGATCGGGGCACAGATACGCAGTATTTT. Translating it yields CASSDRGTDTQYF.

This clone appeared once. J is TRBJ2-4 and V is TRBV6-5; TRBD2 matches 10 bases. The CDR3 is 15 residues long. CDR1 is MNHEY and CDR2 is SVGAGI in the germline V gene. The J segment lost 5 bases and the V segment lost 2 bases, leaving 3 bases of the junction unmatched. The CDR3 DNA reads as TGTGCCAGCAGTTACGGGAGCGGGAGGGAAAACATTCAGTACTTC. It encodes CASSYGSGRENIQYF.

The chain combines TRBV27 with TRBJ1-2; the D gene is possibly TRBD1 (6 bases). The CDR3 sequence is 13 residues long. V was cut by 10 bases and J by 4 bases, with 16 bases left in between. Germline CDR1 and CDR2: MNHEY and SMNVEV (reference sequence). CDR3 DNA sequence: TGTGCCACTCGAGGGGGATACCCCTATGGCTACACCTTC. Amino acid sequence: CATRGGYPYGYTF.